The rows below give T cell receptor beta chains drawn from one sample of a study of T cells in Graves' hyperthyroidism and ophthalmopathy. TCRdb used MiXCR to reprocess the multiplex PCR reads, holding one entry per CDR3 protein. The table includes 250,000 to 300,000 distinct CDR3 sequences, about an eighth detected once. The sequenced sample consisted of blood. The receptors derive from a woman aged 30 to 39 with Graves' hyperthyroidism that later progressed to Graves' ophthalmopathy. The CDR3 runs from the conserved cysteine through the conserved F or W. Each record gives: V gene, D gene, clone size, J gene, CDR3 DNA, CDR3 protein. D genes are given only for firm matches. Clone size appears in some rows only: once, few, many, or a class for an expanded clone.

v_gene: TRBV4-1; d_gene: -; abundance: many; j_gene: TRBJ1-5; CDR3nt: TGCGCCAGCAGCCAAGGTCGAGGATTTTCCGGACAGCCCCAGCATTTT; CDR3aa: CASSQGRGFSGQPQHF
v_gene: TRBV5-1; d_gene: -; abundance: many; j_gene: TRBJ2-7; CDR3nt: TGCGCCAGCAGCTTACCCGGGAGTCCCTACGAGCAGTACTTC; CDR3aa: CASSLPGSPYEQYF
v_gene: TRBV28; d_gene: -; abundance: many; j_gene: TRBJ2-4; CDR3nt: TGTGCCAGCAGTGCAGTGGGAAGAAACATTCAGTACTTC; CDR3aa: CASSAVGRNIQYF
v_gene: TRBV6-1; d_gene: -; abundance: many; j_gene: TRBJ2-5; CDR3nt: TGTGCCAGCGGAGTCTACCAAGAGACCCAGTACTTC; CDR3aa: CASGVYQETQYF
v_gene: TRBV29-1; d_gene: TRBD2; abundance: many; j_gene: TRBJ2-1; CDR3nt: TGCAGCGTTGAGGCGACTAGCGGCCTATACAATGAGCAGTTCTTC; CDR3aa: CSVEATSGLYNEQFF
v_gene: TRBV2; d_gene: TRBD2; abundance: many; j_gene: TRBJ2-1; CDR3nt: TGTGCCAGCAGCCGACTAGCGGAACCTCCCACAAGCTCCTACAATGAGCAGTTCTTC; CDR3aa: CASSRLAEPPTSSYNEQFF
v_gene: TRBV20-1; d_gene: TRBD2; abundance: many; j_gene: TRBJ2-7; CDR3nt: TGCAGTGCTTTAGCGGGAGACCGCTGGGAGCAGTACTTC; CDR3aa: CSALAGDRWEQYF
v_gene: TRBV7-3; d_gene: -; abundance: -; j_gene: TRBJ1-5; CDR3nt: TGTGCCAGCAGTCCCGGGGAAGGGGGTCTTCAGCCCCAGCATTTT; CDR3aa: CASSPGEGGLQPQHF
v_gene: TRBV27; d_gene: TRBD1; abundance: many; j_gene: TRBJ2-5; CDR3nt: TGTGCCAGCAGTACTACAGGGGGCGCGTGGGGTGAGACCCAGTACTTC; CDR3aa: CASSTTGGAWGETQYF
v_gene: TRBV24-1; d_gene: TRBD1; abundance: once; j_gene: TRBJ1-2; CDR3nt: TGTGCCACCAGTGACCCCGGGACAGGGGTCGGTGGCTACACCTTC; CDR3aa: CATSDPGTGVGGYTF
v_gene: TRBV29-1; d_gene: TRBD1; abundance: -; j_gene: TRBJ2-7; CDR3nt: TGCAGCGTTGAACCCCGGGACAGACCCTACGAGCAGTACTTC; CDR3aa: CSVEPRDRPYEQYF
v_gene: TRBV13; d_gene: -; abundance: once; j_gene: TRBJ2-5; CDR3nt: TGTGCCAGCAGCGTAGCGACGGTCGGGGAGACCCAGTACTTC; CDR3aa: CASSVATVGETQYF
v_gene: TRBV2; d_gene: TRBD1; abundance: many; j_gene: TRBJ2-7; CDR3nt: TGTGCCAGCAGAGAGACAGGGGGCCCCAACGAGCAGTACTTC; CDR3aa: CASRETGGPNEQYF
v_gene: TRBV13; d_gene: -; abundance: many; j_gene: TRBJ1-1; CDR3nt: TGTGCCTCTCAGCATGCGCCGTCAAAGGATGGTTTCTTT; CDR3aa: CASQHAPSKDGFF
v_gene: TRBV6-4; d_gene: TRBD1; abundance: few; j_gene: TRBJ1-2; CDR3nt: TGTGCCAGCAGTCTATCCGGGACAGCAGGAGGCTACACCTTC; CDR3aa: CASSLSGTAGGYTF
v_gene: TRBV28; d_gene: -; abundance: many; j_gene: TRBJ2-4; CDR3nt: TGTGCCAGCAGAGCGGCAGGCGCGACTTCTCCCAAAAACATTCAGTACTTC; CDR3aa: CASRAAGATSPKNIQYF
v_gene: TRBV6-2/TRBV6-3; d_gene: TRBD2; abundance: many; j_gene: TRBJ2-1; CDR3nt: TGTGCCAGCAGTTACTCCCGCCATCTAGCGGGAGGGCCCAATGAGCAGTTCTTC; CDR3aa: CASSYSRHLAGGPNEQFF
v_gene: TRBV3-1; d_gene: -; abundance: many; j_gene: TRBJ1-4; CDR3nt: TGTGCCAGCAGCCATTTTGTCGGGGGCGCCTTCGAAAAACTGTTTTTT; CDR3aa: CASSHFVGGAFEKLFF
v_gene: TRBV18; d_gene: -; abundance: many; j_gene: TRBJ1-5; CDR3nt: TGTGCCAGCTCAATTGGGACGGCTAATCAGCCCCAGCATTTT; CDR3aa: CASSIGTANQPQHF
v_gene: TRBV4-3; d_gene: -; abundance: -; j_gene: TRBJ2-1; CDR3nt: TGCGCCAGCAGCCAAGATCCCCCAGGGTACAATGAGCAGTTCTTC; CDR3aa: CASSQDPPGYNEQFF
v_gene: TRBV30; d_gene: -; abundance: few; j_gene: TRBJ2-1; CDR3nt: TGTGCCTGGGCCGGGTACAATGAGCAGTTCTTC; CDR3aa: CAWAGYNEQFF
v_gene: TRBV3-1; d_gene: -; abundance: -; j_gene: TRBJ1-2; CDR3nt: TGTGCCAGCAGCCAAGATCAAAATTCCGGGACTATCGAAGGCTACACCTTC; CDR3aa: CASSQDQNSGTIEGYTF
v_gene: TRBV18; d_gene: -; abundance: -; j_gene: TRBJ2-1; CDR3nt: TGTGCCAGCTCACCACCCCCCGGGAGTGAGCAGTTCTTC; CDR3aa: CASSPPPGSEQFF
v_gene: TRBV20-1; d_gene: -; abundance: many; j_gene: TRBJ2-7; CDR3nt: TGCAGTGCTAGAGAACTTGGGACCTACGAGCAGTACTTC; CDR3aa: CSARELGTYEQYF
v_gene: TRBV19; d_gene: -; abundance: many; j_gene: TRBJ1-1; CDR3nt: TGTGCCAGTAGTGTGACAGATAACACTGAAGCTTTCTTT; CDR3aa: CASSVTDNTEAFF
v_gene: TRBV5-5; d_gene: -; abundance: few; j_gene: TRBJ1-2; CDR3nt: TGTGCCAGCAGCTTCCAGGACAGCTATGGCTACACCTTC; CDR3aa: CASSFQDSYGYTF
v_gene: TRBV2; d_gene: -; abundance: many; j_gene: TRBJ2-1; CDR3nt: TGTGCCAGCGGGGGAGGCAGACTCTACAATGAGCAGTTCTTC; CDR3aa: CASGGGRLYNEQFF
v_gene: TRBV20-1; d_gene: -; abundance: many; j_gene: TRBJ1-4; CDR3nt: TGCAGTGCTAGGAGGACCGAGGGTGAAAAACTGTTTTTT; CDR3aa: CSARRTEGEKLFF
v_gene: TRBV2; d_gene: TRBD1; abundance: -; j_gene: TRBJ1-1; CDR3nt: TGTGCCAGCAGCGGGGAGGGGGCGCGTACTGAAGCTTTCTTT; CDR3aa: CASSGEGARTEAFF
v_gene: TRBV6-1; d_gene: TRBD1; abundance: many; j_gene: TRBJ1-2; CDR3nt: TGTGCCACCAGAACAGGGGGATATGGCTACACCTTC; CDR3aa: CATRTGGYGYTF